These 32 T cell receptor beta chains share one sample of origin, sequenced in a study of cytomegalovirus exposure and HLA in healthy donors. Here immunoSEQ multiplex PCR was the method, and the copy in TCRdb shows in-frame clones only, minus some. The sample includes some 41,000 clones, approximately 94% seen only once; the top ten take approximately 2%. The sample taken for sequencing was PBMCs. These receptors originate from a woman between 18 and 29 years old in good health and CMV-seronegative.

The CDR3 DNA is TGTGCCAGCAGCGTAGGACACGGGGTGAACACTGAAGCTTTCTTT. Residues: CASSVGHGVNTEAFF. The genes are TRBV9 and TRBJ1-1; D is unclear. The germline V gene has CDR1 SGDLS and CDR2 YYNGEE. The germline V and J ends were trimmed by 0 bases and 0 bases, with 9 bases remaining between them. The CDR3 sequence is 15 residues long.

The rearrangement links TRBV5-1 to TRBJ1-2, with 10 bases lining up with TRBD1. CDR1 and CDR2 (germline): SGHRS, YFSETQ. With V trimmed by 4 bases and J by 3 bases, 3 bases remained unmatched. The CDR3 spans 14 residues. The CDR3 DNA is TGCGCCAGCAGCCCTGGACAGGGGGACTATGGCTACACCTTC. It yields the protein CASSPGQGDYGYTF. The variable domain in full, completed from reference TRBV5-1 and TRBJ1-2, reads KAGVTQTPRYLIKTRGQQVTLSCSPISGHRSVSWYQQTPGQGLQFLFEYFSETQRNKGNFPGRFSGRQFSNSRSEMNVSTLELGDSALYLCASSPGQGDYGYTFGSGTRLTVV.

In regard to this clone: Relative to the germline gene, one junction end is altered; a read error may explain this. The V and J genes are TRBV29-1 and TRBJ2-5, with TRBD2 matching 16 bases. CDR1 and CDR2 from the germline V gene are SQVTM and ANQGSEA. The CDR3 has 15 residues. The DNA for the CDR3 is TGCAGCGTTGCCTTCGCCGGGACTAGCGGGAGGGCCAAGGACTTC. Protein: CSVAFAGTSGRAKDF.

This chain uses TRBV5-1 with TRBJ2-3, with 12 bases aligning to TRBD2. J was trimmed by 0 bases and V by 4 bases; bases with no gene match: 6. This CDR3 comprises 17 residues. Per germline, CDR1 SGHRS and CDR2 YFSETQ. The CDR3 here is CASSPRTSGDSTDTQYF. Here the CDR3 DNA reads TGCGCCAGCAGCCCACGGACTAGCGGGGACAGCACAGATACGCAGTATTTT.

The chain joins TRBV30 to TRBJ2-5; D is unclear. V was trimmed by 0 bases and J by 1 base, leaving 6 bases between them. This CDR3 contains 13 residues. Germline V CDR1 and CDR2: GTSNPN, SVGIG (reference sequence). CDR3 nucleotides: TGTGCCTGGAGTGTACGTAGCCAAGAGACCCAGTACTTC. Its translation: CAWSVRSQETQYF.

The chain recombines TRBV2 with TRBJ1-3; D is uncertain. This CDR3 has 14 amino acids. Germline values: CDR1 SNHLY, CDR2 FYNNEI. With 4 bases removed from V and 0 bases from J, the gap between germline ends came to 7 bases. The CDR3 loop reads CASSVAVSGNTIYF. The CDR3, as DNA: TGTGCCAGCAGTGTAGCCGTCTCTGGAAACACCATATATTTT.

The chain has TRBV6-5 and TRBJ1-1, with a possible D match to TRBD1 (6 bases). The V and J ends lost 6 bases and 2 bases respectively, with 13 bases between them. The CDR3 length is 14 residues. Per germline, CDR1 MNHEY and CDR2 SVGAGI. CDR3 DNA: TGTGCCAGCAGCTTTACGACAGGAAACACTGAAGCTTTCTTT. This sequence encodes CASSFTTGNTEAFF.

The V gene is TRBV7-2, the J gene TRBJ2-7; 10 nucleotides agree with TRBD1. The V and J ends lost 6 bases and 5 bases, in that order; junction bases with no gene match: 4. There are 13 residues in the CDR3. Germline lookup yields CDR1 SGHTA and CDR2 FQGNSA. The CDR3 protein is CASSRDRGDEQYF. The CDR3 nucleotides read TGTGCCAGCAGTCGGGACAGGGGAGACGAGCAGTACTTC.

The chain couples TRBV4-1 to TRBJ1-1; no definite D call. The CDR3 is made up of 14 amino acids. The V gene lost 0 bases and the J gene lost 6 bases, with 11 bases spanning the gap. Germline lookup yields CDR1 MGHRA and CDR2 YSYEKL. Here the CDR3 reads CASSQEFGFPEAFF. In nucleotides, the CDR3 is TGCGCCAGCAGCCAAGAATTCGGGTTCCCTGAAGCTTTCTTT.

The CDR3 protein is CASSLGAGASSGNTIYF. The DNA of the CDR3 is TGTGCCAGCAGCTTAGGGGCAGGGGCCAGCTCTGGAAACACCATATATTTT. The chain combines TRBV7-2 with TRBJ1-3; D may be TRBD1 (6 bases). V was cut by 1 base and J by 0 bases, with 13 bases left in between. The germline CDR1 and CDR2 sequences are SGHTA and FQGNSA. There are 17 residues in the CDR3.

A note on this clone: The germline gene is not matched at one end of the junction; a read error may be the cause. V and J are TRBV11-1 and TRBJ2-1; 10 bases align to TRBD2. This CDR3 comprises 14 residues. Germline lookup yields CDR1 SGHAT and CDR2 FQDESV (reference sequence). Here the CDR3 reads CASSLAGVGNEQFF. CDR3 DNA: TGTGCCAGCAGCCTAGCGGGAGTAGGGAATGAGCAGTTCTTC.

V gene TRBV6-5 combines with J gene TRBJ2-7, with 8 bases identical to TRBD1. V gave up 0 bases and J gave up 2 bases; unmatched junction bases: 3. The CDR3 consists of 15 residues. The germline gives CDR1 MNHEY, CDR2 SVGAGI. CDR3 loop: CASSYSVQGAYEQYF. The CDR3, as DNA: TGTGCCAGCAGTTACTCAGTACAGGGGGCCTACGAGCAGTACTTC.

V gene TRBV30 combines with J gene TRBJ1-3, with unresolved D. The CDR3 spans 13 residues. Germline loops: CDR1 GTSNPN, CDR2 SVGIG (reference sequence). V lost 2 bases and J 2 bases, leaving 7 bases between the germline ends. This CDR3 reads CAWSQKAGNTIYF. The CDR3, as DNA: TGTGCCTGGAGTCAGAAAGCTGGAAACACCATATATTTT.

The CDR3, as DNA: TGTGCCAGTAGTATAGCCCTTCGGGAGCGGGAAAGCGAGCAGTACTTC. This translates into CASSIALRERESEQYF. The V gene is TRBV19, the J gene TRBJ2-7; TRBD2 aligns across 7 bases. The CDR3 runs 16 residues. Germline assignment: CDR1 LNHDA and CDR2 SQIVND (reference sequence). Germline trimming cut 1 base from V and 6 bases from J; bases unmatched to any gene: 12.

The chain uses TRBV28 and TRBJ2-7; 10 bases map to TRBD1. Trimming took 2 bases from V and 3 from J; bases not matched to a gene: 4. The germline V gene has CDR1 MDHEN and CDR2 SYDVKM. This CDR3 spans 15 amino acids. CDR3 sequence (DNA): TGTGCCAGCAGTTTACCGGGACAGGGGAGCTACGAGCAGTACTTC. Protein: CASSLPGQGSYEQYF.

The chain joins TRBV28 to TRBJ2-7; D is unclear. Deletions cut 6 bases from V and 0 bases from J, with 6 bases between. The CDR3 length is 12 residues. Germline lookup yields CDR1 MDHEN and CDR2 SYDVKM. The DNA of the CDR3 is TGTGCCAGCAGCCGTATCTCCTACGAGCAGTACTTC. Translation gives CASSRISYEQYF.

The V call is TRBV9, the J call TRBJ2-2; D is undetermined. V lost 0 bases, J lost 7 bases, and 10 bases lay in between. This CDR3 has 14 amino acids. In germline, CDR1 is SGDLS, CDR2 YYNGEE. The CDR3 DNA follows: TGTGCCAGCAGCGTAGAAGAGAGAGGCGGGGAGCTGTTTTTT. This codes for CASSVEERGGELFF.

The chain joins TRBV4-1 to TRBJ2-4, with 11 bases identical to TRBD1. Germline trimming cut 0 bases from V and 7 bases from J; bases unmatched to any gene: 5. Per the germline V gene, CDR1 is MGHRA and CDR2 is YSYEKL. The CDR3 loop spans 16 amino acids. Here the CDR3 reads CASSQEGGQGANIQYF. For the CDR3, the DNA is TGCGCCAGCAGCCAAGAAGGCGGACAGGGGGCGAACATTCAGTACTTC.

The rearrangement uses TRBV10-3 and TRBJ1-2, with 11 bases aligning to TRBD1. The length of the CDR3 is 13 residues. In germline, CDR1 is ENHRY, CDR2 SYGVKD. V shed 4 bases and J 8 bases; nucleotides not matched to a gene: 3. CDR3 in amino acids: CAISGGQGDGYTF. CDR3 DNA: TGTGCCATCAGTGGGGGACAGGGGGACGGCTACACCTTC.

CDR3 protein: CASRRGQGASGELFF. CDR3 DNA: TGTGCCAGCAGAAGGGGACAGGGGGCTTCCGGGGAGCTGTTTTTT. The V call is TRBV28, the J call TRBJ2-2; 12 nucleotides agree with TRBD1. V shed 6 bases and J 6 bases; nucleotides not matched to a gene: 5. Germline V CDR1 and CDR2: MDHEN, SYDVKM. The CDR3 has 15 amino acids. Drawing the rest from reference TRBV28 and TRBJ2-2, the complete variable domain is DVKVTQSSRYLVKRTGEKVFLECVQDMDHENMFWYRQDPGLGLRLIYFSYDVKMKEKGDIPEGYSVSREKKERFSLILESASTNQTSMYLCASRRGQGASGELFFGEGSRLTVL.

The CDR3 region has the DNA TGTGCCAGCAGCGGAGACAGGGACTACGAGCAGTACTTC. Translation gives CASSGDRDYEQYF. The chain has TRBV7-9 and TRBJ2-7; 7 nucleotides match TRBD1. V was clipped by 5 bases and J by 3 bases; unmatched bases: 4. This CDR3 has 13 amino acids. The germline V gene encodes CDR1 SEHNR and CDR2 FQNEAQ (reference sequence).

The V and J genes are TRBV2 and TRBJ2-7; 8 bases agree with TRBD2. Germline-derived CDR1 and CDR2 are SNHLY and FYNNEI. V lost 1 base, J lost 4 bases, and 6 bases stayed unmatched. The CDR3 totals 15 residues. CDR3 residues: CASSEGVRGAYEQYF. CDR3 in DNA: TGTGCCAGCAGTGAAGGGGTGCGGGGGGCGTACGAGCAGTACTTC.

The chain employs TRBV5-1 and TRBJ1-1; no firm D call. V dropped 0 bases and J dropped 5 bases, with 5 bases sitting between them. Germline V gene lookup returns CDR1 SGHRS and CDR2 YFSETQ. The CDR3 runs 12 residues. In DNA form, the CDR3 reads TGCGCCAGCAGCTTGGGGCAGACTGAAGCTTTCTTT. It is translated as CASSLGQTEAFF.

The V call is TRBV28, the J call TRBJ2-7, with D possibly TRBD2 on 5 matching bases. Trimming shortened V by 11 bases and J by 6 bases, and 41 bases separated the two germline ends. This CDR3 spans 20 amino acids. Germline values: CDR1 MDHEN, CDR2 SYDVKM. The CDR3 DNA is TGTGCCCCCTGGGGTCACCCAAAAAACCCTGTCGGGGTAGCCCTTCGCGAGCAGTACTTC. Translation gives CAPWGHPKNPVGVALREQYF.

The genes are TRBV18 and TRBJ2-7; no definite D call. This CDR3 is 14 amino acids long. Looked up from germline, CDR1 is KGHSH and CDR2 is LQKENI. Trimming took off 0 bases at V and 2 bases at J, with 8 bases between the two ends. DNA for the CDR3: TGTGCCAGCTCACCACCTTCCAGTACCTACGAGCAGTACTTC. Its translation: CASSPPSSTYEQYF.

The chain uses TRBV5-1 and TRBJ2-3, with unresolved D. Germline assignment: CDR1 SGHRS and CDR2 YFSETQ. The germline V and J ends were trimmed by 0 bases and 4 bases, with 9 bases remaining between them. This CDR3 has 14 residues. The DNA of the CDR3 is TGCGCCAGCAGCTTGGCGAGCATCCCAGATACGCAGTATTTT. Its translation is CASSLASIPDTQYF.

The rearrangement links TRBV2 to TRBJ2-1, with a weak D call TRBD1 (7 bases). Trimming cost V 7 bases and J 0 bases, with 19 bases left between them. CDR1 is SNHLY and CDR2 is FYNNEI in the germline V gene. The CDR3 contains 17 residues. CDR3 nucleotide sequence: TGTGCCAGCAAGCTGAGGGACCAGGGGGGCTCCTACAATGAGCAGTTCTTC. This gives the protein CASKLRDQGGSYNEQFF.

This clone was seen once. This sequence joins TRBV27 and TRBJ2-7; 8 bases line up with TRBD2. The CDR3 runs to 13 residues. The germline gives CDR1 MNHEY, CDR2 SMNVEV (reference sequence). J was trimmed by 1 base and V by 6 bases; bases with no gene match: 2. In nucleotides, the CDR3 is TGTGCCAGCAGCGGGGGGGGTTCCTACGAGCAGTACTTC. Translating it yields CASSGGGSYEQYF.

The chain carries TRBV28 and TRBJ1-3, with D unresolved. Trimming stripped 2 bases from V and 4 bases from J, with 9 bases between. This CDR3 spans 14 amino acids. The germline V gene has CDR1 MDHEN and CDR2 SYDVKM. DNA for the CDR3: TGTGCCAGCAGTTTAAACGGGAAGGGAAACACCATATATTTT. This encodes CASSLNGKGNTIYF.

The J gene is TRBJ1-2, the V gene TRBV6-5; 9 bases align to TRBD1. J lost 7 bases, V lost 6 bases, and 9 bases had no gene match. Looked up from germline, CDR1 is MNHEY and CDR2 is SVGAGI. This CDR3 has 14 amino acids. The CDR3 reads CASRWIDRGSGYTF. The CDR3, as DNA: TGTGCCAGCAGGTGGATCGACAGGGGGTCTGGCTACACCTTC.

CDR3 coding DNA: TGTGCCAGCAGTTATTACGGTTCACCCCTCCACTTT. This encodes CASSYYGSPLHF. This chain connects TRBV6-5 to TRBJ1-6; no definite D call. Between the trimmed V and J ends, which lost 3 bases and 9 bases, there was a span of 6 bases. This CDR3 is built from 12 residues. Germline V CDR1 and CDR2: MNHEY, SVGAGI.

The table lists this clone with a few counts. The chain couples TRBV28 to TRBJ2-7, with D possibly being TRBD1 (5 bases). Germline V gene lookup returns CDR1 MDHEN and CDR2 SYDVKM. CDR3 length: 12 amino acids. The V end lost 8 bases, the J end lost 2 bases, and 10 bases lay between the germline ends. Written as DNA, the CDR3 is TGTGCCAGCGTAAAGGGGACCTACGAGCAGTACTTC. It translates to CASVKGTYEQYF.